Shown below are 20 T cell receptor beta chains from a single sample sequenced in a study of shared clonotypes between healthy human individuals. Generated by immunoSEQ multiplex PCR, the TCRdb table keeps only in-frame clones and is missing some. The data show nearly 2 million clones, less than 95% seen once. It was CD45RO-negative cells, positively selected for CCR7, that made up naive CD8 cells, with terminally differentiated effector memory CD45RA+ cells excluded. Specimen: naive CD8+ T cells sorted from blood. These receptors came from a man aged 18 to 35 in good health.

The rearrangement uses TRBV4-1 and TRBJ1-1, with a weak D call TRBD1 (6 bases). The CDR3 is made up of 15 amino acids. Trimming cost V 1 base and J 1 base, with 10 bases left between them. Germline V gene data show CDR1 as MGHRA and CDR2 as YSYEKL. CDR3 DNA: TGCGCCAGCAGCCAAGCTCCAGGGGCGAACACTGAAGCTTTCTTT. Its protein is CASSQAPGANTEAFF.

This sequence joins TRBV27 and TRBJ2-5; D uncertain. The CDR3 is 14 residues long. The V end was cut by 5 bases, the J end by 5 bases, with 15 bases between. Germline assignment: CDR1 MNHEY and CDR2 SMNVEV (reference sequence). Here the CDR3 reads CASSPTPSGETQYF. CDR3 bases: TGTGCCAGCAGTCCCACCCCCTCCGGCGAGACCCAGTACTTC.

In its sample, this clone was seen once. This chain uses TRBV6-5 with TRBJ2-1; D not certain. CDR1 is MNHEY and CDR2 is SVGAGI in the germline V gene. Trimming cost V 5 bases and J 13 bases, with 9 bases left between them. The CDR3 covers 10 residues. The CDR3 protein is CASSHYHQFF. CDR3 nucleotides: TGTGCCAGCAGTCACTATCACCAGTTCTTC.

The chain carries TRBV15 and TRBJ2-2, with 9 nucleotides matching TRBD1. Germline trimming cut 2 bases from V and 5 bases from J; bases unmatched to any gene: 6. Germline V CDR1 and CDR2: LNHNV, YYDKDF (reference sequence). The CDR3 loop spans 16 amino acids. The CDR3 DNA is TGTGCCACCAGCAGACTTACAGGGGGCGCGACCGGGGAGCTGTTTTTT. The encoded protein is CATSRLTGGATGELFF.

The chain recombines TRBV6-1 with TRBJ1-5; TRBD1 matches at 7 bases. Germline V gene sequence: CDR1 MNHNS, CDR2 SASEGT. V lost 2 bases to trimming and J lost 7 bases; unmatched junction nucleotides: 8. The CDR3 is 15 residues long. The CDR3 protein is CASSEFRQGAQPQHF. CDR3 nucleotide sequence: TGTGCCAGCAGTGAATTCAGACAGGGTGCACAGCCCCAGCATTTT.

V and J are TRBV13 and TRBJ1-2, with 7 bases fitting TRBD1. Germline CDR1 is PRHDT and CDR2 is FYEKMQ (reference sequence). The CDR3 totals 16 residues. V dropped 1 base and J dropped 3; count of bases not matched to a gene: 8. DNA of the CDR3: TGTGCCAGCAGCTTAGAGGGGGCCAGTTTTGACTATGGCTACACCTTC. Residues: CASSLEGASFDYGYTF.

This chain joins TRBV5-3 and TRBJ2-1; tentatively, D is TRBD2 (6 bases). TRBV5-3 is an open reading frame whose function is uncertain. The CDR3 covers 14 residues. Trimming shortened V by 0 bases and J by 4 bases, and 8 bases separated the two germline ends. CDR3 nucleotides: TGTGCCAGAAGCTTGGGACTAGGTTACAATGAGCAGTTCTTC. This codes for CARSLGLGYNEQFF.

The chain has TRBV5-6 and TRBJ2-1; the match to TRBD1 covers 8 bases. J lost 8 bases, V lost 4 bases, and 17 bases had no gene match. The CDR3 totals 17 residues. Germline CDR1 SGHDT, CDR2 YYEEEE. CDR3 loop: CASSPPGQEDPLHEQFF. The CDR3 DNA reads TGTGCCAGCAGCCCGCCGGGACAGGAGGATCCACTCCATGAGCAGTTCTTC. The whole variable domain, filled in from reference TRBV5-6 and TRBJ2-1, reads DAGVTQSPTHLIKTRGQQVTLRCSPKSGHDTVSWYQQALGQGPQFIFQYYEEEERQRGNFPDRFSGHQFPNYSSELNVNALLLGDSALYLCASSPPGQEDPLHEQFFGPGTRLTVL.

The chain carries TRBV7-6 and TRBJ2-7, with D possibly being TRBD2 (6 bases). Germline CDR1 and CDR2: SGHVS and FNYEAQ. The CDR3 totals 13 residues. The V end lost 5 bases, the J end lost 1 base, and 9 bases lay between the germline ends. The CDR3 DNA sequence: TGTGCCAGCAGCCCGGGAGTTTCCTACGAGCAGTACTTC. This gives the protein CASSPGVSYEQYF.

The rearrangement uses TRBV2 and TRBJ1-6; no firm D call. Germline V gene lookup returns CDR1 SNHLY and CDR2 FYNNEI. This CDR3 comprises 12 residues. V gave up 6 bases and J gave up 7 bases, with 7 bases separating them. DNA of the CDR3: TGTGCCAGCAGACGGGGAAATTCACCCCTCCACTTT. Translated: CASRRGNSPLHF.

This chain connects TRBV6-5 to TRBJ2-7; D possibly corresponds to TRBD1 (6 bases). This CDR3 spans 13 amino acids. Germline CDR1 reads MNHEY; CDR2 reads SVGAGI. The V and J ends lost 3 bases and 7 bases respectively, with 13 bases between them. The CDR3 reads CASSYQQGGEQYF. CDR3 nucleotide sequence: TGTGCCAGCAGTTATCAACAGGGCGGGGAGCAGTACTTC.

For this clone: The same CDR3 is also encoded by other DNA sequences in this sample. This chain uses TRBV27 with TRBJ1-1; D is unclear. This CDR3 region has 14 residues. Trimming took 2 bases from V and 0 from J, leaving 7 bases between them. Germline V gene data show CDR1 as MNHEY and CDR2 as SMNVEV (reference sequence). The CDR3 here is CASSLAGMNTEAFF. CDR3 DNA: TGTGCCAGCAGTTTAGCGGGGATGAACACTGAAGCTTTCTTT.

The chain combines TRBV4-1 with TRBJ1-2, with 7 bases lining up with TRBD1. V shed 0 bases and J 0 bases; nucleotides not matched to a gene: 19. CDR1 is MGHRA and CDR2 is YSYEKL in the germline V gene. There are 21 residues in the CDR3. CDR3 nucleotide sequence: TGCGCCAGCAGCCAAGAAAGGCCGGGACAGATTTTTTGGTCAGCTAACTATGGCTACACCTTC. It translates to CASSQERPGQIFWSANYGYTF.

J is TRBJ2-4 and V is TRBV27; D remains unclear. The V gene lost 5 bases and the J gene lost 5 bases, with 13 bases spanning the gap. CDR3 size: 14 residues. The germline V gene encodes CDR1 MNHEY and CDR2 SMNVEV (reference sequence). CDR3 coding DNA: TGTGCCAGCAGTCCAAATATTGGGGAAAACATTCAGTACTTC. Its protein product is CASSPNIGENIQYF.

This clone appeared once. The chain uses TRBV5-1 and TRBJ2-7, with 11 bases matching TRBD2. Per germline, CDR1 SGHRS and CDR2 YFSETQ. The CDR3 loop spans 17 amino acids. J lost 6 bases, V lost 1 base, and 12 bases had no gene match. CDR3 region: CASSLTSGRSNQGEQYF. The CDR3 bases are TGCGCCAGCAGCTTGACTAGCGGGAGAAGTAACCAAGGCGAGCAGTACTTC.

The V call is TRBV27, the J call TRBJ1-6; no reliable D call. Trimming left V 5 bases short and J 6 bases short, with 8 bases between. The CDR3 totals 13 residues. The germline CDR1 and CDR2 sequences are MNHEY and SMNVEV (reference sequence). Written as DNA, the CDR3 is TGTGCCAGCAGTCCCAACATTAATTCACCCCTCCACTTT. It translates to CASSPNINSPLHF.

This CDR3 reads CASTGVWVDEQFF. The CDR3 DNA is TGTGCCAGCACCGGGGTCTGGGTCGATGAGCAGTTCTTC. The rearrangement links TRBV6-1 to TRBJ2-1; D might be TRBD2 (5 bases). Germline V gene sequence: CDR1 MNHNS, CDR2 SASEGT. This CDR3 is built from 13 residues. Trimming stripped 7 bases from V and 8 bases from J, with 15 bases between.

The genes are TRBV7-9 and TRBJ1-1; D gene ambiguous. The CDR3 totals 16 residues. Between the trimmed V and J ends, which lost 1 base and 4 bases, there was a span of 16 bases. Per germline, CDR1 SEHNR and CDR2 FQNEAQ (reference sequence). CDR3 loop: CASSLGTTNLITEAFF. CDR3 coding DNA: TGTGCCAGCAGCTTAGGGACGACTAATTTGATCACTGAAGCTTTCTTT.

The chain has TRBV9 and TRBJ2-7, with 9 positions matching TRBD2. The germline CDR1 and CDR2 sequences are SGDLS and YYNGEE. The CDR3 is 16 residues long. The junction had 7 bases not matched to a gene; V was cut back by 3 bases and J by 0 bases. The CDR3 sequence is CASSAKGLADSYEQYF. CDR3 in DNA: TGTGCCAGCAGCGCTAAGGGACTAGCCGACTCCTACGAGCAGTACTTC.

The genes are TRBV6-5 and TRBJ1-1; TRBD1 aligns across 9 bases. With V trimmed by 2 bases and J by 3 bases, 4 bases remained unmatched. Germline V lookup: CDR1 MNHEY, CDR2 SVGAGI. This CDR3 region has 15 residues. The CDR3 reads CASSYVWTGDTEAFF. CDR3 coding DNA: TGTGCCAGCAGTTACGTTTGGACAGGGGACACTGAAGCTTTCTTT.